This TCR beta chain was sequenced during a study of blood T cell repertoires in COVID-19. Only in-frame clones appear in the TCRdb table, and some are missing; sequencing was by immunoSEQ multiplex PCR. Seen here are more than 85,000 clones, roughly 85% observed once, and the top ten hold about 20%. The CDR3 spans 15 residues. Trimming pared 0 bases from V and 8 bases from J, leaving 16 bases between. Germline-derived CDR1 and CDR2 are MNHEY and SVGEGT. This receptor was taken from an older woman with acute or convalescent COVID-19. The chain links TRBV6-2 or TRBV6-3 to TRBJ1-2; D is undetermined. Sequencing was done on a sample of peripheral blood. The CDR3 spells CASSYSRTGGEGYTF. The CDR3 DNA reads TGTGCCAGCAGTTACTCCCGGACCGGCGGGGAGGGCTACACCTTC.